The clone carrying this TCR beta chain has only a few counts. Germline V gene data show CDR1 as DFQATT and CDR2 as SNEGSKA (reference sequence). The CDR3 is 13 amino acids. This sample stems from a study of identical twins. One entry per CDR3 protein results from TCRdb running MiXCR on the 5' RACE reads. The data contain hundreds of thousands of distinct CDR3 sequences, 5.5% to 6.5% of them seen just once; the ten biggest clones take up around 1.7%. The sequenced sample was naive T cells sorted from blood. The clonotype comes from a man in his late teens or twenties in good health. This sequence joins TRBV20-1 and TRBJ2-1; TRBD2 might be the D (6 bases). Written as DNA, the CDR3 is TGCAGCATCCTGGCGGGATTGTACAATGAGCAGTTCTTC. This gives the protein CSILAGLYNEQFF.